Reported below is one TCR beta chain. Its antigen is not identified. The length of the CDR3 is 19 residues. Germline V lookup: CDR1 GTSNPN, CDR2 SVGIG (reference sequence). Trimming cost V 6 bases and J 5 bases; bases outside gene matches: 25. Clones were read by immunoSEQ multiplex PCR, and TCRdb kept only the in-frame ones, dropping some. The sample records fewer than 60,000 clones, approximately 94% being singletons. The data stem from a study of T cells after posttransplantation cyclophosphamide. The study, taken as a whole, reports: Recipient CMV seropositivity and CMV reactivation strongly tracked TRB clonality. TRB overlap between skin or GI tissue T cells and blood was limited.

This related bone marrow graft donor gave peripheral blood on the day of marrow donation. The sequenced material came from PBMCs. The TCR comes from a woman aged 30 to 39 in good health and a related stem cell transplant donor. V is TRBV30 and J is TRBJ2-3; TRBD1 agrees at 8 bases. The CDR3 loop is CACPEAGTGSTPQVDTQYF. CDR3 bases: TGTGCCTGCCCAGAGGCCGGGACAGGTAGCACACCACAAGTAGATACGCAGTATTTT.